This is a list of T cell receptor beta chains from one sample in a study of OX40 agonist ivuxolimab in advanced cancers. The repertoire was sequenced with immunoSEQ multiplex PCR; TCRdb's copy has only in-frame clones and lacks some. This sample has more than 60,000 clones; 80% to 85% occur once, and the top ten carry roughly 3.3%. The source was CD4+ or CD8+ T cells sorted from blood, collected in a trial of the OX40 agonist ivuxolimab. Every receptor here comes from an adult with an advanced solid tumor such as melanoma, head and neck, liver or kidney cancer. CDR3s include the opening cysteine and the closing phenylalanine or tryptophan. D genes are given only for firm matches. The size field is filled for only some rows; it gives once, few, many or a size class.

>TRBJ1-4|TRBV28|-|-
TGTGCCAGCAGTTTAGGTTCAGGGGTGGAAAAACTGTTTTTT
CASSLGSGVEKLFF
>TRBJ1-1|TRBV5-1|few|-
TGCGCCAGCAGTACAGGGAACACTGAAGCTTTCTTT
CASSTGNTEAFF
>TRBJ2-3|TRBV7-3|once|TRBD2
TGTGCCAGCAGCTTCACCGGGGGGGCCAGCACAGATACGCAGTATTTT
CASSFTGGASTDTQYF
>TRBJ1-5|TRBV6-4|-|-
TGTGCCAGCGGCAGGGAGTTTAATAGCAATCAGCCCCAGCATTTT
CASGREFNSNQPQHF
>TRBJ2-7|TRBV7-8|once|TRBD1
TGTGCCAGCAGCAAATTGCCGGGACAGGGGGCCAACGAGCAGTACTTC
CASSKLPGQGANEQYF
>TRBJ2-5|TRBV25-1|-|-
TGTGCCAGCAGTGATGGCACAGGTGACATCCAAGAGACCCAGTACTTC
CASSDGTGDIQETQYF
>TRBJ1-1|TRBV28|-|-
TGTGCCAGCAGTTTAACAGCAAACTGGGGTACTGAAGCTTTCTTT
CASSLTANWGTEAFF
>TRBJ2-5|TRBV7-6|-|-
TGTGCCAGCAGCTTAGCGCAAGAGACCCAGTACTTC
CASSLAQETQYF
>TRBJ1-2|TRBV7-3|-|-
TGTGCCAGCAGCCCAGAGCCAGGGTTGGTAGGCTACACCTTC
CASSPEPGLVGYTF
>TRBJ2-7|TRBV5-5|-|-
TGTGCCAGCAGCTTGGGTCCATGGGGAACCGACGAGCAGTACTTC
CASSLGPWGTDEQYF